These 25 T cell receptor beta chains were sequenced from one sample in a study of OX40 agonist ivuxolimab in advanced cancers. The data were produced by immunoSEQ multiplex PCR, yet TCRdb's version contains in-frame clones alone and is incomplete. The sample has 75,000 to 95,000 clones, approximately 89% seen once. The sample consisted of CD4+ or CD8+ T cells sorted from blood, taken in a trial of the OX40 agonist ivuxolimab. All receptors come from an adult with an advanced solid tumor such as melanoma, head and neck, liver or kidney cancer.

This clone was observed a few times. The rearrangement uses TRBV19 and TRBJ1-2; D is possibly TRBD1 (5 bases). The V end was cut by 6 bases, the J end by 1 base, with 12 bases between. This CDR3 is 14 amino acids long. Germline V gene sequence: CDR1 LNHDA, CDR2 SQIVND (reference sequence). The CDR3, as DNA: TGTGCCAGTAGCGCTCAGGGAGTTAACTATGGCTACACCTTC. Its protein product is CASSAQGVNYGYTF.

This chain links TRBV7-2 with TRBJ2-3, with D possibly matching TRBD1 (6 bases). The ends were cut back, 5 bases at V and 2 bases at J, with 14 bases in the middle. Germline CDR1 and CDR2: SGHTA and FQGNSA. The CDR3 sequence is 15 residues long. CDR3 sequence: CASSPRTAHTDTQYF. The DNA for the CDR3 is TGTGCCAGCAGCCCGCGGACAGCTCACACAGATACGCAGTATTTT. The full variable domain, its missing parts supplied by reference TRBV7-2 and TRBJ2-3, is GAGVSQSPSNKVTEKGKDVELRCDPISGHTALYWYRQSLGQGLEFLIYFQGNSAPDKSGLPSDRFSAERTGGSVSTLTIQRTQQEDSAVYLCASSPRTAHTDTQYFGPGTRLTVL.

The rearrangement links TRBV10-3 to TRBJ2-7; TRBD1 aligns across 11 bases. After removal of 10 bases from V and 6 bases from J, the junction contained 5 bases not matched to a gene. Looked up from germline, CDR1 is ENHRY and CDR2 is SYGVKD. The CDR3 totals 12 residues. The CDR3 coding sequence is TGTGCCAGCGGGACAGGGGGTTTCGAGCAGTACTTC. It codes for CASGTGGFEQYF.

The V gene is TRBV7-2, the J gene TRBJ1-1, with D possibly TRBD1 on 5 matching bases. Germline CDR1 SGHTA, CDR2 FQGNSA. V lost 5 bases, J lost 5 bases, and 15 bases lay in between. This CDR3 comprises 14 residues. This chain's CDR3 is CASSQGGVRTEAFF. CDR3 nucleotide sequence: TGTGCCAGCAGCCAGGGTGGGGTACGGACTGAAGCTTTCTTT.

The chain couples TRBV5-1 to TRBJ1-5; perhaps TRBD1 as D (5 bases). CDR3 length: 13 residues. V was cut by 3 bases and J by 5 bases, with 9 bases left in between. Germline V gene data show CDR1 as SGHRS and CDR2 as YFSETQ. CDR3 sequence (DNA): TGCGCCAGCAGCTATGACAGTGATCAGCCCCAGCATTTT. Protein: CASSYDSDQPQHF. The full variable domain, with the rest looked up from reference TRBV5-1 and TRBJ1-5, is KAGVTQTPRYLIKTRGQQVTLSCSPISGHRSVSWYQQTPGQGLQFLFEYFSETQRNKGNFPGRFSGRQFSNSRSEMNVSTLELGDSALYLCASSYDSDQPQHFGDGTRLSIL.

The chain has TRBV28 and TRBJ1-2; possibly TRBD1 for D (6 bases). V shed 6 bases and J shed 0 bases, with 14 bases lying between them. Germline lookup yields CDR1 MDHEN and CDR2 SYDVKM. This CDR3 is built from 15 residues. CDR3 nucleotides: TGTGCCAGCAGCCCGGTACAGGGTCCTAACTATGGCTACACCTTC. This translates into CASSPVQGPNYGYTF.

This clone was counted a single time. The J gene is TRBJ2-1, the V gene TRBV7-9, with D perhaps given as TRBD1 or TRBD2 (5 bases each). Trimming removed 5 bases from V and 10 bases from J, with 21 bases in between. The CDR3 is 15 residues long. Per the germline V gene, CDR1 is SEHNR and CDR2 is FQNEAQ (reference sequence). The CDR3 here is CASSDTGTGYGEQFF. In DNA, the CDR3 is TGTGCCAGCAGCGATACCGGGACGGGCTACGGGGAGCAGTTCTTC.

The chain has TRBV29-1 and TRBJ1-4; 7 bases line up with TRBD1. V lost 7 bases, J lost 5 bases, and 7 bases stayed unmatched. Germline V gene lookup returns CDR1 SQVTM and CDR2 ANQGSEA. This CDR3 has 13 amino acids. The CDR3 region has the DNA TGCAGCGCTCAAGGGACAGCAAATGAAAAACTGTTTTTT. It yields the protein CSAQGTANEKLFF.

V is TRBV19 and J is TRBJ1-2; TRBD1 agrees at 8 bases. Germline-derived CDR1 and CDR2 are LNHDA and SQIVND (reference sequence). This CDR3 comprises 15 residues. V lost 4 bases and J lost 7; bases outside the gene matches: 11. The CDR3 sequence is CASSKQGDRIGGYTF. CDR3 nucleotide sequence: TGTGCCAGTAGTAAGCAGGGGGACAGGATTGGTGGCTACACCTTC.

J is TRBJ2-3 and V is TRBV9, with D possibly matching TRBD2 (6 bases). V was cut by 2 bases and J by 1 base, with 14 bases left in between. This CDR3 has 16 residues. Germline-derived CDR1 and CDR2 are SGDLS and YYNGEE. The CDR3 DNA is TGTGCCAGCAGCGTCGATGCTCCGGGAGGCACAGATACGCAGTATTTT. It yields the protein CASSVDAPGGTDTQYF.

This chain joins TRBV6-1 and TRBJ1-2; 9 bases are a match to TRBD1. The CDR3 has 14 amino acids. Losses at the gene ends were 6 bases for V and 4 bases for J; bases not matched to a gene: 6. Germline V gives CDR1 MNHNS, CDR2 SASEGT. The CDR3 nucleotides read TGTGCCAGCAGCTCGGGACAGGGAATCTATGGCTACACCTTC. It translates to CASSSGQGIYGYTF.

The rearrangement joins TRBV5-1 to TRBJ1-4; D perhaps matches TRBD1 (5 bases). Germline V gives CDR1 SGHRS, CDR2 YFSETQ. V lost 4 bases, J lost 5 bases, and 24 bases lay in between. The CDR3 has 18 residues. CDR3 loop: CASSTGLQNPRWNEKLFF. The CDR3 DNA sequence: TGCGCCAGCAGCACGGGACTTCAAAACCCGAGATGGAATGAAAAACTGTTTTTT.

This clone showed up just a few times. V is TRBV7-2 and J is TRBJ2-5, with TRBD2 matching 10 bases. Trimming took 2 bases from V and 5 from J; bases not matched to a gene: 8. The CDR3 has 16 residues. Germline V CDR1 and CDR2: SGHTA, FQGNSA. The CDR3 loop is CASSLSAGGFSETQYF. CDR3 DNA: TGTGCCAGCAGCTTATCAGCGGGAGGGTTTTCGGAGACCCAGTACTTC.

Notes on this clone: Other nucleotide sequences in the sample specify the same CDR3. The chain has TRBV5-1 and TRBJ2-7; D unclear. Per germline, CDR1 SGHRS and CDR2 YFSETQ. The ends were cut back, 4 bases at V and 0 bases at J, with 20 bases in the middle. This CDR3 spans 17 amino acids. CDR3: CASSPHEGQAISYEQYF. CDR3 bases: TGCGCCAGCAGCCCGCACGAAGGGCAGGCTATCTCCTACGAGCAGTACTTC.

The CDR3: CASSADRDRTEAFF. The DNA for the CDR3 is TGTGCCAGCAGCGCCGACAGGGATAGGACTGAAGCTTTCTTT. The V gene is TRBV27, the J gene TRBJ1-1, with 7 bases fitting TRBD1. The CDR3 has 14 residues. The V and J ends lost 6 bases and 5 bases, in that order; junction bases with no gene match: 9. The germline V gene encodes CDR1 MNHEY and CDR2 SMNVEV (reference sequence).

V usage is TRBV19 and J usage is TRBJ1-1, with D hard to call. There are 13 residues in the CDR3. Between the trimmed V and J ends, which lost 8 bases and 4 bases, there was a span of 14 bases. Germline assignment: CDR1 LNHDA and CDR2 SQIVND (reference sequence). The CDR3 region has the DNA TGTGCCAGTTGTAAGTTCGAGGGCACTGAAGCTTTCTTT. It yields the protein CASCKFEGTEAFF.

This chain connects TRBV5-6 to TRBJ2-5; 8 positions match TRBD1. The V and J ends lost 4 bases and 5 bases, in that order; junction bases with no gene match: 10. Germline V CDR1 and CDR2: SGHDT, YYEEEE. The CDR3 contains 15 residues. The CDR3 region is CASSRGQGRLETQYF. For the CDR3, the DNA is TGTGCCAGCAGCCGAGGACAGGGAAGGTTGGAGACCCAGTACTTC.

The chain uses TRBV5-5 and TRBJ1-1, with a tentative D call TRBD1 (5 bases). CDR1 SGHKS and CDR2 YYEKEE come from the germline V gene (reference sequence). V was cut by 1 base and J by 0 bases, with 7 bases left in between. CDR3 size: 14 residues. CDR3 DNA: TGTGCCAGCAGCTTGTTACAGGTGAACACTGAAGCTTTCTTT. Protein sequence: CASSLLQVNTEAFF.

The J gene is TRBJ1-4, the V gene TRBV5-1, with D unclear. Germline CDR1 reads SGHRS; CDR2 reads YFSETQ. The CDR3 is 14 residues long. Trimming removed 5 bases from V and 0 bases from J, with 8 bases in between. The CDR3 here is CASSPTTTNEKLFF. CDR3 DNA: TGCGCCAGCAGTCCGACAACAACTAATGAAAAACTGTTTTTT.

This chain links TRBV10-3 with TRBJ1-6; possible D gene TRBD1, 5 bases. The CDR3 length is 13 residues. Germline CDR1 reads ENHRY; CDR2 reads SYGVKD. With 4 bases removed from V and 7 bases from J, the gap between germline ends came to 8 bases. The CDR3 region is CAISVGTNSPLHF. As DNA, the CDR3 is TGTGCCATCAGTGTTGGGACCAATTCACCCCTCCACTTT.

The chain is built from TRBV28 and TRBJ1-4, with D possibly matching TRBD1 (6 bases). CDR1 is MDHEN, CDR2 SYDVKM, per germline. CDR3 length: 15 residues. V shed 5 bases and J shed 7 bases, with 17 bases lying between them. CDR3 nucleotide sequence: TGTGCCAGCAGTCCTGAGAGGGGGAGAAGTGAAAAACTGTTTTTT. Translating it yields CASSPERGRSEKLFF.

This clone was seen only once. The rearrangement joins TRBV7-3 to TRBJ2-1; 9 bases align to TRBD1. In germline, CDR1 is SGHTA, CDR2 FQGTGA. The CDR3 consists of 16 residues. V lost 6 bases and J lost 7; bases outside the gene matches: 13. The CDR3 sequence is CASSNRGTGRVNEQFF. The DNA for the CDR3 is TGTGCCAGCAGTAATAGGGGGACAGGGAGGGTAAATGAGCAGTTCTTC.

The V and J genes are TRBV5-1 and TRBJ2-1; no firm D call. V lost 4 bases and J 0 bases, leaving 14 bases between the germline ends. Germline V lookup: CDR1 SGHRS, CDR2 YFSETQ. CDR3 length: 16 residues. The CDR3, as DNA: TGCGCCAGCAGCCCCAGAGTTAGCCTCTCCTACAATGAGCAGTTCTTC. Its translation: CASSPRVSLSYNEQFF. The whole variable domain, filled in from reference TRBV5-1 and TRBJ2-1, reads KAGVTQTPRYLIKTRGQQVTLSCSPISGHRSVSWYQQTPGQGLQFLFEYFSETQRNKGNFPGRFSGRQFSNSRSEMNVSTLELGDSALYLCASSPRVSLSYNEQFFGPGTRLTVL.

The gene calls are TRBV7-3 and TRBJ2-3; 8 bases are shared with TRBD2. The CDR3 is 17 amino acids. Germline loops: CDR1 SGHTA, CDR2 FQGTGA. With V trimmed by 2 bases and J by 2 bases, 9 bases remained unmatched. This CDR3 is CASSLLRSGRNTDTQYF. The CDR3 DNA reads as TGTGCCAGCAGCTTACTAAGAAGCGGGAGAAACACAGATACGCAGTATTTT.

The V gene is TRBV28, the J gene TRBJ1-2; D remains unclear. The ends were cut back, 2 bases at V and 0 bases at J, with 7 bases in the middle. The CDR3 sequence is 14 residues long. Germline V CDR1 and CDR2: MDHEN, SYDVKM. The CDR3 reads CASSLALPNYGYTF. The CDR3, as DNA: TGTGCCAGCAGTTTAGCCCTACCTAACTATGGCTACACCTTC.